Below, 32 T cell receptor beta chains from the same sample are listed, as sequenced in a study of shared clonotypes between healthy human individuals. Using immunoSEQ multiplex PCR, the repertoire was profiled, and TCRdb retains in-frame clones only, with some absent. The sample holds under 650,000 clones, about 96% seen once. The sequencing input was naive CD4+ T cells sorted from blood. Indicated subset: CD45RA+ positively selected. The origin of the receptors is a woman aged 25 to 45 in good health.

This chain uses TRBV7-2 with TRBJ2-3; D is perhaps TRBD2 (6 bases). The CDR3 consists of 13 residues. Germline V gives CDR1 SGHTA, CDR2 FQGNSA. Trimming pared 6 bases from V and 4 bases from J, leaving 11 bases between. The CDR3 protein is CASRMGGADTQYF. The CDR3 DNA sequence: TGTGCCAGCAGAATGGGCGGGGCAGATACGCAGTATTTT.

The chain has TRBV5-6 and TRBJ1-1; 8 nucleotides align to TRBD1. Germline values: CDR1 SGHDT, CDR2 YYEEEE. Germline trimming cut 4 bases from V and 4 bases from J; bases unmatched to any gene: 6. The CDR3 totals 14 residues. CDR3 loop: CASSSTDRGTEAFF. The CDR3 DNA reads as TGTGCCAGCAGCAGCACCGACAGGGGCACTGAAGCTTTCTTT.

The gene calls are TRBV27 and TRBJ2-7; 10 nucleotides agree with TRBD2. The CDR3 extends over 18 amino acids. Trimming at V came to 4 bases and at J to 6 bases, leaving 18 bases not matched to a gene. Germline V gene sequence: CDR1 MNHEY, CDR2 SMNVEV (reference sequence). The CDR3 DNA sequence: TGTGCCAGCAGTTCCACCCTCCCCGCTAGCGGGAGTAATCGCGAGCAGTACTTC. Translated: CASSSTLPASGSNREQYF.

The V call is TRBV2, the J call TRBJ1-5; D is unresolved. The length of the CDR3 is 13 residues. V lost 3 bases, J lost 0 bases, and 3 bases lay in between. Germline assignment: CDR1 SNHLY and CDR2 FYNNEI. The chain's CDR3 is CASSDGSNQPQHF. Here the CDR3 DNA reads TGTGCCAGCAGTGATGGTAGCAATCAGCCCCAGCATTTT.

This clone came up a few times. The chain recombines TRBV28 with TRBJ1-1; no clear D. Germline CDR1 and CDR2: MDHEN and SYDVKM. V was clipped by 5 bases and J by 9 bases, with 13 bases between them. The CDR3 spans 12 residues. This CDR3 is CASSLTVGKAFF. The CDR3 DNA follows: TGTGCCAGCAGTCTGACGGTGGGTAAAGCTTTCTTT.

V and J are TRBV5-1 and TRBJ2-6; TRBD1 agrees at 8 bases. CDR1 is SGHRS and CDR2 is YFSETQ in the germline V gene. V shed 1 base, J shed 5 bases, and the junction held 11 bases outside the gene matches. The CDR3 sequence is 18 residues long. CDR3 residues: CASSLSGQGGYRANVLTF. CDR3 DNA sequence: TGCGCCAGCAGCTTGTCCGGACAGGGAGGTTATCGGGCCAACGTCCTGACTTTC.

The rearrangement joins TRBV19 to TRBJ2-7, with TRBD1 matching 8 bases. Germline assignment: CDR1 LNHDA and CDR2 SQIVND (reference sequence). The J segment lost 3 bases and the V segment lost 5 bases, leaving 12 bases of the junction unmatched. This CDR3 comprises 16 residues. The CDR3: CASSVGQGRANYEQYF. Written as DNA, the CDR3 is TGTGCCAGTAGTGTCGGACAGGGCAGGGCAAACTACGAGCAGTACTTC. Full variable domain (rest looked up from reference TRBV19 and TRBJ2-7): DGGITQSPKYLFRKEGQNVTLSCEQNLNHDAMYWYRQDPGQGLRLIYYSQIVNDFQKGDIAEGYSVSREKKESFPLTVTSAQKNPTAFYLCASSVGQGRANYEQYFGPGTRLTVT.

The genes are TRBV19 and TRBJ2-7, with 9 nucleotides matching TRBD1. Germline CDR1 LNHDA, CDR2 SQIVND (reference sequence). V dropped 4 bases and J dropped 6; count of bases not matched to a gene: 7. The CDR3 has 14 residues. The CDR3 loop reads CASSNTGGTGEQYF. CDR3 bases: TGTGCCAGTAGTAATACAGGGGGCACGGGCGAGCAGTACTTC.

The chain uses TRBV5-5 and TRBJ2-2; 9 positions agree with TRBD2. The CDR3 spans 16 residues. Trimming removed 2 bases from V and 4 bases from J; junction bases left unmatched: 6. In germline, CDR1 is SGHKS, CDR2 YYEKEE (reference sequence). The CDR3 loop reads CASSFLLAGVTGELFF. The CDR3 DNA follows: TGTGCCAGCAGCTTTTTATTAGCGGGAGTCACCGGGGAGCTGTTTTTT.

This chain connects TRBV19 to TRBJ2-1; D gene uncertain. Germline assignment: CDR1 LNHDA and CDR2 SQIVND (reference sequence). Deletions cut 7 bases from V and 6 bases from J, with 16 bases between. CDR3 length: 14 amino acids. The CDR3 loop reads CASTAISRPNEQFF. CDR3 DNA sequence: TGTGCCAGTACCGCGATATCACGTCCCAATGAGCAGTTCTTC. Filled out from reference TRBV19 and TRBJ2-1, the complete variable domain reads DGGITQSPKYLFRKEGQNVTLSCEQNLNHDAMYWYRQDPGQGLRLIYYSQIVNDFQKGDIAEGYSVSREKKESFPLTVTSAQKNPTAFYLCASTAISRPNEQFFGPGTRLTVL.

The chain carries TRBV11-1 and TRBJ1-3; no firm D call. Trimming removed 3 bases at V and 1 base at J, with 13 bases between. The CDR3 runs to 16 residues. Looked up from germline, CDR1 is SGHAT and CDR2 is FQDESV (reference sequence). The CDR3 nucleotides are TGTGCCAGCAGCTTTGACCGGCAGACTTCTGGAAACACCATATATTTT. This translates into CASSFDRQTSGNTIYF.

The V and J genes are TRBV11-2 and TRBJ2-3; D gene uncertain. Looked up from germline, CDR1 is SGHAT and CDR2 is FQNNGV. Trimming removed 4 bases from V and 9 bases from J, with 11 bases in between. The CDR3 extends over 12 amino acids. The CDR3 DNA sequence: TGTGCCAGCAGCTCCTCAGAGATGACGCAGTATTTT. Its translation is CASSSSEMTQYF. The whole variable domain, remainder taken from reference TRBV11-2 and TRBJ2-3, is EAGVAQSPRYKIIEKRQSVAFWCNPISGHATLYWYQQILGQGPKLLIQFQNNGVVDDSQLPKDRFSAERLKGVDSTLKIQPAKLEDSAVYLCASSSSEMTQYFGPGTRLTVL.

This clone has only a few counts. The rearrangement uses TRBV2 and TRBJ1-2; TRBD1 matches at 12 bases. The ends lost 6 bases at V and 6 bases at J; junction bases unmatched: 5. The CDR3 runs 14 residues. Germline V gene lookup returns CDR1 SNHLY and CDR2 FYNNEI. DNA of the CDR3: TGTGCCAGCAGGCGGGGACAGGGGGCGAATGGCTACACCTTC. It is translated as CASRRGQGANGYTF. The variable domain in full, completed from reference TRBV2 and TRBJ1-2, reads EPEVTQTPSHQVTQMGQEVILRCVPISNHLYFYWYRQILGQKVEFLVSFYNNEISEKSEIFDDQFSVERPDGSNFTLKIRSTKLEDSAMYFCASRRGQGANGYTFGSGTRLTVV.

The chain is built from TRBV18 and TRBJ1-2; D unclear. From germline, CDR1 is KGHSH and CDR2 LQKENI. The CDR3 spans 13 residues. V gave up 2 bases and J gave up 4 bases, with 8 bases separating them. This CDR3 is CASSPGPVYGYTF. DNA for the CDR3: TGTGCCAGCTCACCAGGGCCGGTCTATGGCTACACCTTC.

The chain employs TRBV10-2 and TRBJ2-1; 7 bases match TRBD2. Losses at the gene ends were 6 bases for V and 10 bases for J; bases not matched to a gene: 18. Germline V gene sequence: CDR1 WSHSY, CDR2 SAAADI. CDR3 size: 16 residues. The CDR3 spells CASSDGPGGGRAEQFF. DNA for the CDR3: TGCGCCAGCAGCGACGGACCGGGGGGAGGCCGAGCCGAGCAGTTCTTC.

For the CDR3, the DNA is TGTGCCAGTAGTATAGCAGCCAGCGGGAGGACCGGGGATACGCAGTATTTT. Its translation: CASSIAASGRTGDTQYF. V is TRBV19 and J is TRBJ2-3, with 9 bases identical to TRBD2. Trimming took 1 base from V and 6 from J; bases not matched to a gene: 11. This CDR3 region has 17 residues. The germline CDR1 and CDR2 sequences are LNHDA and SQIVND (reference sequence).

The CDR3 DNA follows: TGCAGCGCGCGCAGGACAGGGTTAGCCAAAAACATTCAGTACTTC. This translates into CSARRTGLAKNIQYF. This chain links TRBV29-1 with TRBJ2-4; 8 bases are a match to TRBD1. The CDR3 is 15 residues long. Germline lookup yields CDR1 SQVTM and CDR2 ANQGSEA. V was pared by 7 bases and J by 0 bases, with 8 bases of the junction left unmatched.

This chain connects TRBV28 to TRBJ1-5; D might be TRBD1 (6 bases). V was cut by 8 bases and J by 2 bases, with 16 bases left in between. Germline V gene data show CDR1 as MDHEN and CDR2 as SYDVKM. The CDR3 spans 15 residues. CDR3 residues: CASVPTGSGNQPQHF. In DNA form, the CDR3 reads TGTGCCAGCGTCCCCACAGGGTCTGGCAATCAGCCCCAGCATTTT.

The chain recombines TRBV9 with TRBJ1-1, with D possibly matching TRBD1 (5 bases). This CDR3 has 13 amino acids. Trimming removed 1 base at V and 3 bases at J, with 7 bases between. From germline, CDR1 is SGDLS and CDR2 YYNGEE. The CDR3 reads CASSVQGDTEAFF. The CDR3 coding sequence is TGTGCCAGCAGCGTACAAGGGGACACTGAAGCTTTCTTT.

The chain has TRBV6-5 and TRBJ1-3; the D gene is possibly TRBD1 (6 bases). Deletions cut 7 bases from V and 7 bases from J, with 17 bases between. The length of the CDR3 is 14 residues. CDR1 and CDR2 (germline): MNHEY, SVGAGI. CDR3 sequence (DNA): TGTGCCAGCACCCCGTCTTTAGGGGGGAACACCATATATTTT. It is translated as CASTPSLGGNTIYF.

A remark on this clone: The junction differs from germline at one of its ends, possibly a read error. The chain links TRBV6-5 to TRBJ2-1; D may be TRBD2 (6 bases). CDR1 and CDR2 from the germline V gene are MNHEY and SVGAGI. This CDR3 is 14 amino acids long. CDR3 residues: CASSLRDSHNEQFF. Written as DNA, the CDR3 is TGTGCCAGCAGCCTCCGGGACTCCCACAATGAGCAGTTCTTC.

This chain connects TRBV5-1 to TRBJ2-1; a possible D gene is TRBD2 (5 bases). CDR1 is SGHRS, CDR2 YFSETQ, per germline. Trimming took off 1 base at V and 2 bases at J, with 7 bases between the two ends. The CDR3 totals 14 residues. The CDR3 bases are TGCGCCAGCAGCTTGTGGAGGACCTACAATGAGCAGTTCTTC. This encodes CASSLWRTYNEQFF.

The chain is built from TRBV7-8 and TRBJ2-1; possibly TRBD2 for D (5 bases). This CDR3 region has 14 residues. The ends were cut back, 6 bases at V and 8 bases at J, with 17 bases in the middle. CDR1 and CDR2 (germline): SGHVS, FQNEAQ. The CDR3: CASSTYGERDEQFF. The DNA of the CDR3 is TGTGCCAGCAGTACTTATGGGGAGAGAGATGAGCAGTTCTTC. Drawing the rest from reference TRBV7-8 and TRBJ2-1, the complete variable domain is GAGVSQSPRYKVAKRGQDVALRCDPISGHVSLFWYQQALGQGPEFLTYFQNEAQLDKSGLPSDRFFAERPEGSVSTLKIQRTQQEDSAVYLCASSTYGERDEQFFGPGTRLTVL.

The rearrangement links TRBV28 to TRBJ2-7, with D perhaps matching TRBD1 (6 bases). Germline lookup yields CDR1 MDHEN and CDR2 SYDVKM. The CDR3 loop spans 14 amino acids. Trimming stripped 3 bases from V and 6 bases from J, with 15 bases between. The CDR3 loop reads CASSLAGVFGEQYF. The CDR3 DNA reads TGTGCCAGCAGTTTGGCAGGGGTGTTTGGCGAGCAGTACTTC.

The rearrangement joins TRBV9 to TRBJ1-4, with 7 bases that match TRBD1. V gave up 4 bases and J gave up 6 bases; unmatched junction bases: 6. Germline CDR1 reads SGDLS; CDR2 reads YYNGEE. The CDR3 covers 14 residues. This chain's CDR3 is CASSQGQVYEKLFF. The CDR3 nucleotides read TGTGCCAGCAGCCAAGGACAGGTCTATGAAAAACTGTTTTTT.

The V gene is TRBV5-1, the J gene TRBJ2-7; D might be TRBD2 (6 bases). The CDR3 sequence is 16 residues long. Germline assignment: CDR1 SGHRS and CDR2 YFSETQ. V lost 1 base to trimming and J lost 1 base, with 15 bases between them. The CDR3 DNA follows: TGCGCCAGCAGCTTGCTCGGGCGGGGAGCATCCTACGAGCAGTACTTC. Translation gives CASSLLGRGASYEQYF.

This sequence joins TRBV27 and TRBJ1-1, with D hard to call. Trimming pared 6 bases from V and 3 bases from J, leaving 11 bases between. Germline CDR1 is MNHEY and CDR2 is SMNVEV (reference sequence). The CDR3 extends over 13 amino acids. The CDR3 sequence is CASSAGLYTEAFF. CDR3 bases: TGTGCCAGCAGCGCTGGGTTGTACACTGAAGCTTTCTTT.

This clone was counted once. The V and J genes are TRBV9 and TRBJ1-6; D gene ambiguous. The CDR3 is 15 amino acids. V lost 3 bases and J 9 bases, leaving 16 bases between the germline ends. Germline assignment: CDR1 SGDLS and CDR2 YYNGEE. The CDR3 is CASSATASVGSPLHF. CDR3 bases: TGTGCCAGCAGCGCTACCGCCTCGGTGGGTTCACCCCTCCACTTT.

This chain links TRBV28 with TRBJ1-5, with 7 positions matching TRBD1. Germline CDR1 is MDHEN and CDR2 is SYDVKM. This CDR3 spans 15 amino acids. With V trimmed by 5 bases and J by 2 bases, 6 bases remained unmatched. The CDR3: CASSNRGWRNQPQHF. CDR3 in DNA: TGTGCCAGCAGTAACAGGGGTTGGCGCAATCAGCCCCAGCATTTT.

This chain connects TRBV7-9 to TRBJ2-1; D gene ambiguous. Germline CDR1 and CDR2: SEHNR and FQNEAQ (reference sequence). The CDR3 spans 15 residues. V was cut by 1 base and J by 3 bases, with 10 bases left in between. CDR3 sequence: CASSLGQRFYNEQFF. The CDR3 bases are TGTGCCAGCAGCTTAGGGCAGCGATTCTACAATGAGCAGTTCTTC.

The CDR3 bases are TGTGCCAGCAGTTTGGGTGCGAATAGGGTCTACGAGCAGTACTTC. The encoded protein is CASSLGANRVYEQYF. The V call is TRBV27, the J call TRBJ2-7; D is undetermined. Germline V gives CDR1 MNHEY, CDR2 SMNVEV (reference sequence). V lost 3 bases, J lost 3 bases, and 15 bases lay in between. This CDR3 has 15 residues.

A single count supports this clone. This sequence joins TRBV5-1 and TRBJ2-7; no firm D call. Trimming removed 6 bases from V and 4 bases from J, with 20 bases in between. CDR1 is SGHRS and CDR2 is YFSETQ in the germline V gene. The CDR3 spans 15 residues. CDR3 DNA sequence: TGCGCCAGCAAGCTCACATGGTCCGTGAAGTACGAGCAGTACTTC. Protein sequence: CASKLTWSVKYEQYF.